This T cell receptor (beta chain) was sequenced in a study of blood T cell repertoires in COVID-19. Whole-study context: Donors in the United States, Italy and Spain gave samples during acute or convalescent COVID-19.

Note on this clone: The sample holds other DNA sequences that translate to the same CDR3.

With 1 base removed from V and 2 bases from J, the gap between germline ends came to 9 bases. Germline V gene sequence: CDR1 LGHDT, CDR2 YNNKEL (reference sequence). CDR3 size: 14 residues. In the original analysis: The authors estimated nucleated cell counts from reference gene primer amplification. Repertoires were generated with immunoSEQ multiplex PCR, while TCRdb's copy carries only in-frame clones and drops some. V and J calls plus clone size are reproduced from that table; the DNA served to infer D and trimming. The table shows 310,000 or so clones, with about 90% occurring only once. The rearrangement uses TRBV3-1 (or the pseudogene TRBV3-2) and TRBJ2-7, with D possibly matching TRBD2 (6 bases). The specimen sequenced was peripheral blood. The source is a man in his late teens or twenties who had recovered from COVID-19. The CDR3 DNA is TGTGCCAGCAGCCAAGTTACGGGGGCCTACGAGCAGTACTTC. It is translated as CASSQVTGAYEQYF.